This TCR beta chain was found in a study of siplizumab effects on memory and regulatory T cells. The table came from immunoSEQ multiplex PCR; TCRdb's copy has only in-frame clones and leaves some out. Of 55,000 to 65,000 clones in the sample, approximately 97% were seen once. Germline loops: CDR1 GTSNPN, CDR2 SVGIG (reference sequence). J was trimmed by 2 bases and V by 4 bases; bases with no gene match: 3. CDR3 length: 13 amino acids. The source of this sequence is a human donor in good health. The sample consisted of naive CD8+ T cells sorted from blood. The chain employs TRBV30 and TRBJ2-7, with 9 nucleotides matching TRBD1. The DNA for the CDR3 is TGTGCCTGGAATACAGGGGGCGCCTACGAGCAGTACTTC. Its protein product is CAWNTGGAYEQYF.